At least ten counts were recorded for the clone carrying this TCR beta chain. What it recognizes is unknown. This entry comes from a study of regulatory T cells in long-lasting Graves disease. Overall study findings and caveats: When disease was persistent, TRBV28, TRBJ1-2 and TRBJ2-5 were the favored segments. A greater number of public clonotypes (roughly 2,800) was shared by persistent patients than by new patients (roughly 880).

This sample's time point: persistent/refractory GD, antithyroid drugs over 5 years with positive TRAb. Researchers made the TCR library from RNA that was extracted from PBMCs. Recruitment took place at an endocrinology department in Xi'an, China. Library construction for TCR beta used iRepertoire HTBI primers and Arm-PCR of CDR3 regions. TCRdb processed the multiplex PCR reads anew with MiXCR; each CDR3 protein has one entry. The sample comprises about 430,000 distinct CDR3 sequences, 20% to 25% of which are singletons, and about 13% rests with the top ten. This CDR3 has 16 amino acids. The V gene lost 2 bases and the J gene lost 2 bases, with 12 bases spanning the gap. Germline-derived CDR1 and CDR2 are SGHVS and FQNEAQ.

The material was peripheral blood mononuclear cells (PBMCs), obtained when the disease was refractory, from a patient treated with antithyroid drugs. The source is a female donor with Graves disease. This chain connects TRBV7-8 to TRBJ2-2, with D possibly matching TRBD2 (6 bases). CDR3: CASSLLVGTNTGELFF. The CDR3 DNA reads TGTGCCAGCAGCTTACTGGTCGGGACTAACACCGGGGAGCTGTTTTTT.